Below, one T cell receptor (beta chain) is given with its context. This sample stems from a study of blood T cell repertoires in COVID-19. Turning to the study itself: Collection of acute and convalescent COVID-19 samples took place in the United States, Italy and Spain. Nucleic acid was either cDNA or gDNA, and it came from T cells, B-cell-depleted T cells, or PBMCs.

Seattle's enrolled individuals joined amid active infection and were then monitored longitudinally. The authors' processing: The authors estimated nucleated cell counts from reference gene primer amplification. The protocol was immunoSEQ multiplex PCR, while the TCRdb copy is restricted to in-frame clones and leaves out a portion. Clone size and V and J calls were adopted from that table, with D and trimming inferred from the DNA. Found here are about 170,000 clones, roughly nine tenths of them singletons; the top ten hold 9.5% to 12%. Unmatched junction bases numbered 10, after V lost 5 bases and J lost 9 bases. The CDR3 extends over 15 amino acids. Per germline, CDR1 SGHTA and CDR2 FQGTGA.

This TCR derives from a woman aged 60-70 years with COVID-19, enrolled during active disease. This chain connects TRBV7-3 to TRBJ1-1; 12 bases are shared with TRBD1. Sequencing input: peripheral blood. CDR3 region: CASSQRDRGLSKAFF. As DNA, the CDR3 is TGTGCCAGCAGCCAACGGGACAGGGGGCTTTCTAAAGCTTTCTTT.